This section outlines one TCR beta chain sequence together with its context. This sample was taken from a study of T cell changes during pregnancy in multiple sclerosis. Germline loops: CDR1 MNHEY, CDR2 SVGAGI. The CDR3 length is 14 residues. V gave up 4 bases and J gave up 6 bases; unmatched junction bases: 8. The data were produced by immunoSEQ multiplex PCR, yet TCRdb's version contains in-frame clones alone and is incomplete. The data contain around 80,000 clones, about 92% of them singletons. V is TRBV6-5 and J is TRBJ2-7, with TRBD2 matching 8 bases. The sample in question was peripheral blood, obtained before pregnancy. The sequence was obtained from a female donor with multiple sclerosis, enrolled in a pregnancy study. The CDR3 sequence is CASSFLAGSSEQYF. In DNA form, the CDR3 reads TGTGCCAGCAGTTTTTTAGCGGGGAGCTCCGAGCAGTACTTC.